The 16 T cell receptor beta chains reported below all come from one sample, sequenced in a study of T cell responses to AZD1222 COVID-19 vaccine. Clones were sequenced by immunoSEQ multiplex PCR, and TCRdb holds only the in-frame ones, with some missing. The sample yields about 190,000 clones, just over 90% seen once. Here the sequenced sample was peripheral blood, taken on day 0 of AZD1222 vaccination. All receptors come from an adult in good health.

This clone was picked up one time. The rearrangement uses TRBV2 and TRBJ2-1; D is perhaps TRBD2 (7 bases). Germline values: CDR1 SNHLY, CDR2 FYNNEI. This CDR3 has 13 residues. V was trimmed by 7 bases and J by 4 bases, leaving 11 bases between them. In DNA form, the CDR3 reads TGTGCCAGCAAAGGGGGGGCGTACAATGAGCAGTTCTTC. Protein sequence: CASKGGAYNEQFF.

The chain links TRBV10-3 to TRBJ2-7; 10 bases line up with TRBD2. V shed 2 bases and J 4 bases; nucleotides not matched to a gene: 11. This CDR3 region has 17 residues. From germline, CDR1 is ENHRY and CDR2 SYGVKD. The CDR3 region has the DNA TGTGCCATCAGTGAGCGAAGTAGCGGGGGGCTATTTTACGAGCAGTACTTC. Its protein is CAISERSSGGLFYEQYF.

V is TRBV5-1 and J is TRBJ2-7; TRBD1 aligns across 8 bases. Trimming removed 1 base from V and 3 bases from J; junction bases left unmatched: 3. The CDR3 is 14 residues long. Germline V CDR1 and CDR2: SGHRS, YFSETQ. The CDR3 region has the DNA TGCGCCAGCAGCTTGACGACAGGGGACTACGAGCAGTACTTC. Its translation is CASSLTTGDYEQYF.

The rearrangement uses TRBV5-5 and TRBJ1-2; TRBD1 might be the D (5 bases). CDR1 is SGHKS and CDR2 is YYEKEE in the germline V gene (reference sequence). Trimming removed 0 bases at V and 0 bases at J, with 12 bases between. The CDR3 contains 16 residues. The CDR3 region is CASSLGVRAANYGYTF. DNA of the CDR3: TGTGCCAGCAGCTTGGGGGTCAGGGCCGCTAACTATGGCTACACCTTC. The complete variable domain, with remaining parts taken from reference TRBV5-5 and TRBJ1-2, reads DAGVTQSPTHLIKTRGQQVTLRCSPISGHKSVSWYQQVLGQGPQFIFQYYEKEERGRGNFPDRFSARQFPNYSSELNVNALLLGDSALYLCASSLGVRAANYGYTFGSGTRLTVV.

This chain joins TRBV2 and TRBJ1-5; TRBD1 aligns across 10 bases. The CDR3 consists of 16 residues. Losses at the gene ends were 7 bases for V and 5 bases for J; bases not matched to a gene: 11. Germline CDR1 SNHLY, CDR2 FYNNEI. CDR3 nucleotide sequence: TGTGCCAGCACCAGAGACAGGGGGCGAGGCGATCAGCCCCAGCATTTT. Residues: CASTRDRGRGDQPQHF.

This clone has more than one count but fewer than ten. Here the CDR3 DNA reads TGTGCCAGCAGCTTATCTAGCGGGAGTTCCTACGAGCAGTACTTC. Protein: CASSLSSGSSYEQYF. The chain employs TRBV7-3 and TRBJ2-7; 10 bases match TRBD2. Trimming took 2 bases from V and 1 from J; bases not matched to a gene: 2. The CDR3 extends over 15 amino acids. Germline V lookup: CDR1 SGHTA, CDR2 FQGTGA.

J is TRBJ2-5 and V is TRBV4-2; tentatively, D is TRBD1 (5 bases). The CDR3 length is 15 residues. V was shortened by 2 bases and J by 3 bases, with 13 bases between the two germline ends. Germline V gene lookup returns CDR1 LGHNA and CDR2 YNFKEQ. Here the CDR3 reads CASSQTGRDEETQYF. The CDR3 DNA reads TGTGCCAGCAGCCAAACCGGCAGGGATGAAGAGACCCAGTACTTC.

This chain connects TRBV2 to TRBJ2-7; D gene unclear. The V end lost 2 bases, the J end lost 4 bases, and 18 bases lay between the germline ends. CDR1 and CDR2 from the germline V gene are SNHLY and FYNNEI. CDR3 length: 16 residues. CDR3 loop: CASSETFIVTLYEQYF. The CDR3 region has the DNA TGTGCCAGCAGTGAAACTTTCATAGTGACCTTATACGAGCAGTACTTC.

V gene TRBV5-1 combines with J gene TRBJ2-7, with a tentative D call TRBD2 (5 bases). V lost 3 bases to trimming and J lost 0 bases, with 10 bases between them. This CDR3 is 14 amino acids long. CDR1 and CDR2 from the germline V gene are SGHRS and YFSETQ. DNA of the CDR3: TGCGCCAGCAGCTCCCTCCGGGACTCCTACGAGCAGTACTTC. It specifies CASSSLRDSYEQYF.

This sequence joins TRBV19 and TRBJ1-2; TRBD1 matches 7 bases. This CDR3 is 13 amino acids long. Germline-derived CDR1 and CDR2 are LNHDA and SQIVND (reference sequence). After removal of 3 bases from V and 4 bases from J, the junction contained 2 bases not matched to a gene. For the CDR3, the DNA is TGTGCCAGTAGTATCACAGGGGCCTATGGCTACACCTTC. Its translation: CASSITGAYGYTF.

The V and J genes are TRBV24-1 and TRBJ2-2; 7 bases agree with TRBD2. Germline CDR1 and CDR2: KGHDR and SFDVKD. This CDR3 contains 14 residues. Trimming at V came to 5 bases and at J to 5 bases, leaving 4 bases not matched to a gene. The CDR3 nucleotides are TGTGCCACCAGTGTCGGCGGGAGTACCGGGGAGCTGTTTTTT. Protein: CATSVGGSTGELFF.

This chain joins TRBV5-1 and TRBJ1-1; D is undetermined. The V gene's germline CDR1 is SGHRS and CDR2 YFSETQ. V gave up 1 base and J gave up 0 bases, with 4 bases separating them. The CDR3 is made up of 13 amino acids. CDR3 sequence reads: CASSLYLNTEAFF. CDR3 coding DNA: TGCGCCAGCAGCTTGTACCTGAACACTGAAGCTTTCTTT.

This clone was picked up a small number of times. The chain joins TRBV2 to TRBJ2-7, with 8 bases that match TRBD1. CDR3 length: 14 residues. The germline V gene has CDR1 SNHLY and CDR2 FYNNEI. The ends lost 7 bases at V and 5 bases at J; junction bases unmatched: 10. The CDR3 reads CASTAQGAQDEQYF. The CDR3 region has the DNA TGTGCCAGCACTGCGCAGGGGGCGCAAGACGAGCAGTACTTC.

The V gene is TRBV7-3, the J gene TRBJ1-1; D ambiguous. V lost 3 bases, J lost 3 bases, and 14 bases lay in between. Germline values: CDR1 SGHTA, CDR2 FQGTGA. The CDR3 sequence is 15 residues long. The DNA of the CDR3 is TGTGCCAGCAGCTTCACCGACACCTCCTACACTGAAGCTTTCTTT. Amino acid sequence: CASSFTDTSYTEAFF.

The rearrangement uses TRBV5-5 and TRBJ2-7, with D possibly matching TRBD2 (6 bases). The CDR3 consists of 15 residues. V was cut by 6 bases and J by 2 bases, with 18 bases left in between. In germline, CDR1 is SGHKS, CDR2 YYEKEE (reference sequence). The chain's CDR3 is CASTRSGDGTYEQYF. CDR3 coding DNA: TGTGCCAGCACCAGGTCGGGGGACGGAACCTACGAGCAGTACTTC.

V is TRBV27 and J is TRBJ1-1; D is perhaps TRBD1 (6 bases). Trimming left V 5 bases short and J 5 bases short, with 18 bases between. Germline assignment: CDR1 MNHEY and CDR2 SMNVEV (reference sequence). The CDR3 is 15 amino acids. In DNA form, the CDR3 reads TGTGCCAGCAGTCTCAGGGCGGGACACGGGACTGAAGCTTTCTTT. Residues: CASSLRAGHGTEAFF.